Listed below are T cell receptor beta chains from one sample, sequenced in a study of CD8 T cells in Susac syndrome. TCRdb processed the immunoSEQ multiplex PCR reads anew with MiXCR; each CDR3 protein has one entry. The data contain about 190,000 distinct CDR3 sequences, 90% to 95% of them seen just once; the ten biggest clones take up approximately 0.1%. The sequenced sample consisted of CD4+ T cells from PBMCs. The receptors derive from a human donor in good health. Each CDR3 is given with its conserved first and last residue. Fields, in order: D gene, V gene, clone size, J gene, CDR3 protein, CDR3 DNA. The D gene is left open where the match is weak. Not all rows give a size; the values are once, few, many and, for expanded clones, a class.

d_call: .
v_call: TRBV18
clone_size: once
j_call: TRBJ2-1
cdr3_aa: CASSPGMEEQFF
cdr3_nt: TGTGCCAGCTCACCCGGGATGGAGGAGCAGTTCTTC

d_call: .
v_call: TRBV29-1
clone_size: .
j_call: TRBJ2-1
cdr3_aa: CSVDGGPEQFF
cdr3_nt: TGCAGCGTTGATGGGGGGCCTGAGCAGTTCTTC

d_call: .
v_call: TRBV9
clone_size: .
j_call: TRBJ1-3
cdr3_aa: CASSVASGGLSGNTIYF
cdr3_nt: TGTGCCAGCAGCGTAGCTTCCGGGGGACTCTCTGGAAACACCATATATTTT

d_call: .
v_call: TRBV7-2
clone_size: .
j_call: TRBJ1-2
cdr3_aa: CASSLSKGIYGYTF
cdr3_nt: TGTGCCAGCAGCTTAAGTAAGGGGATCTATGGCTACACCTTC

d_call: .
v_call: TRBV9
clone_size: .
j_call: TRBJ1-2
cdr3_aa: CASSVALQGRGGYTF
cdr3_nt: TGTGCCAGCAGCGTAGCTCTACAGGGACGGGGAGGCTACACCTTC

d_call: .
v_call: TRBV20-1
clone_size: .
j_call: TRBJ2-1
cdr3_aa: CSARIRRGSGNEQFF
cdr3_nt: TGCAGTGCTAGAATACGGCGGGGATCAGGCAATGAGCAGTTCTTC

d_call: .
v_call: TRBV5-1
clone_size: .
j_call: TRBJ1-5
cdr3_aa: CASSPGGEDQPQHF
cdr3_nt: TGCGCCAGCAGCCCCGGGGGGGAAGATCAGCCCCAGCATTTT

d_call: .
v_call: TRBV3-1
clone_size: .
j_call: TRBJ1-1
cdr3_aa: CASSQGTTEAFF
cdr3_nt: TGTGCCAGCAGCCAAGGAACCACTGAAGCTTTCTTT

d_call: .
v_call: TRBV30
clone_size: once
j_call: TRBJ1-2
cdr3_aa: CAWSQSRRSYGYTF
cdr3_nt: TGTGCCTGGAGCCAAAGCAGGAGATCCTATGGCTACACCTTC

d_call: TRBD1
v_call: TRBV5-1
clone_size: .
j_call: TRBJ1-1
cdr3_aa: CASSLEHRGGTEAFF
cdr3_nt: TGCGCCAGCAGCTTGGAACACAGGGGAGGAACTGAAGCTTTCTTT

d_call: .
v_call: TRBV28
clone_size: few
j_call: TRBJ1-2
cdr3_aa: CASSLVRYGYTF
cdr3_nt: TGTGCCAGCAGTCTCGTCCGCTATGGCTACACCTTC

d_call: TRBD2
v_call: TRBV3-1
clone_size: once
j_call: TRBJ2-3
cdr3_aa: CASSQGGLADTQYF
cdr3_nt: TGTGCCAGCAGCCAAGGCGGACTAGCGGATACGCAGTATTTT

d_call: .
v_call: TRBV7-9
clone_size: .
j_call: TRBJ1-5
cdr3_aa: CASSPNRELDQPQHF
cdr3_nt: TGTGCCAGCAGCCCGAACAGGGAACTGGATCAGCCCCAGCATTTT

d_call: .
v_call: TRBV30
clone_size: .
j_call: TRBJ1-1
cdr3_aa: CAWEHGVNTEAFF
cdr3_nt: TGTGCCTGGGAACATGGGGTCAACACTGAAGCTTTCTTT

d_call: .
v_call: TRBV27
clone_size: .
j_call: TRBJ1-1
cdr3_aa: CASSSRYTEAFF
cdr3_nt: TGTGCCAGCAGTTCCCGTTACACTGAAGCTTTCTTT

d_call: .
v_call: TRBV29-1
clone_size: .
j_call: TRBJ2-1
cdr3_aa: CSVGPDIYNEQFF
cdr3_nt: TGCAGCGTAGGCCCGGACATCTACAATGAGCAGTTCTTC

d_call: TRBD1
v_call: TRBV29-1
clone_size: .
j_call: TRBJ2-1
cdr3_aa: CSVRTGGNNEQFF
cdr3_nt: TGCAGCGTAAGGACAGGGGGAAACAATGAGCAGTTCTTC

d_call: .
v_call: TRBV23-1
clone_size: .
j_call: TRBJ1-2
cdr3_aa: CASSLLPGTNYGYTF
cdr3_nt: TGCGCCAGCAGTCTCCTTCCCGGTACTAACTATGGCTACACCTTC

d_call: TRBD2
v_call: TRBV3-1
clone_size: .
j_call: TRBJ2-3
cdr3_aa: CASSQEKAGGDTQYF
cdr3_nt: TGTGCCAGCAGCCAAGAGAAGGCGGGGGGAGATACGCAGTATTTT

d_call: .
v_call: TRBV29-1
clone_size: .
j_call: TRBJ2-1
cdr3_aa: CSVVHGGNEQFF
cdr3_nt: TGCAGCGTTGTCCATGGGGGCAATGAGCAGTTCTTC

d_call: .
v_call: TRBV7-9
clone_size: .
j_call: TRBJ2-5
cdr3_aa: CASSRDSLTQYF
cdr3_nt: TGTGCCAGCAGCCGCGACAGTCTGACCCAGTACTTC

d_call: .
v_call: TRBV6-6
clone_size: .
j_call: TRBJ1-2
cdr3_aa: CASSYPPRGNYGYTF
cdr3_nt: TGTGCCAGCAGTTATCCACCTCGGGGGAACTATGGCTACACCTTC

d_call: TRBD1
v_call: TRBV6-2/TRBV6-3
clone_size: .
j_call: TRBJ2-1
cdr3_aa: CASSLSPDRLSF
cdr3_nt: TGTGCCAGCAGTTTAAGTCCGGACAGGCTGTCCTTC

d_call: TRBD1
v_call: TRBV24-1
clone_size: .
j_call: TRBJ2-5
cdr3_aa: CATSAAGTDQETQYF
cdr3_nt: TGTGCCACCAGTGCCGCCGGGACAGACCAAGAGACCCAGTACTTC

d_call: .
v_call: TRBV25-1
clone_size: .
j_call: TRBJ2-1
cdr3_aa: CASSESGDLGNEQFF
cdr3_nt: TGTGCCAGCAGTGAATCGGGGGACCTTGGGAATGAGCAGTTCTTC

d_call: .
v_call: TRBV19
clone_size: .
j_call: TRBJ2-2
cdr3_aa: CASRVLGNTGELFF
cdr3_nt: TGTGCCAGTAGGGTTCTAGGGAACACCGGGGAGCTGTTTTTT